A selection of T cell receptor beta chains follows, all from one sample in a study of radiation and T cells in renal cell carcinoma. Assay used: immunoSEQ multiplex PCR; TCRdb lists only in-frame clones, some missing. The sample lists fewer than 90,000 clones, just over 85% seen once, with more than 20% in the top ten. The specimen was blood, collected from a patient whose treatment included radiotherapy and nephrectomy. The receptors shown here come from a woman aged 45-65 years with renal cell carcinoma. Each CDR3 is given with its conserved first and last residue. D genes are given only for firm matches.

d_gene: -; v_gene: TRBV6-1; j_gene: TRBJ1-1; CDR3aa: CASSLGNLGTEAFF; CDR3nt: TGTGCCAGCAGTCTAGGGAACCTTGGGACTGAAGCTTTCTTT
d_gene: -; v_gene: TRBV4-1; j_gene: TRBJ2-2; CDR3aa: CASSQDRADGELFF; CDR3nt: TGCGCCAGCAGCCAAGACAGGGCGGACGGGGAGCTGTTTTTT
d_gene: -; v_gene: TRBV5-1; j_gene: TRBJ1-1; CDR3aa: CASSPSTGDGEAFF; CDR3nt: TGCGCCAGCAGCCCCTCCACCGGGGACGGCGAAGCTTTCTTT
d_gene: -; v_gene: TRBV29-1; j_gene: TRBJ2-5; CDR3aa: CSVGSRETQYF; CDR3nt: TGCAGCGTTGGAAGCAGGGAGACCCAGTACTTC
d_gene: -; v_gene: TRBV7-9; j_gene: TRBJ2-7; CDR3aa: CASSFGGRQGYSYEQYF; CDR3nt: TGTGCCAGCAGCTTCGGGGGCCGCCAAGGTTATTCCTACGAGCAGTACTTC
d_gene: -; v_gene: TRBV5-1; j_gene: TRBJ1-4; CDR3aa: CASSYSGPRNEKLFF; CDR3nt: TGCGCCAGCAGTTACTCGGGACCGCGGAATGAAAAACTGTTTTTT
d_gene: -; v_gene: TRBV9; j_gene: TRBJ1-4; CDR3aa: CASSVGPQGTNEKLFF; CDR3nt: TGTGCCAGCAGCGTAGGCCCACAGGGAACTAATGAAAAACTGTTTTTT
d_gene: -; v_gene: TRBV11-2; j_gene: TRBJ2-2; CDR3aa: CASSLSDNTGELFF; CDR3nt: TGTGCCAGCAGCTTAAGTGACAACACCGGGGAGCTGTTTTTT
d_gene: -; v_gene: TRBV7-9; j_gene: TRBJ1-1; CDR3aa: CASRGIEAFF; CDR3nt: TGTGCCAGCAGGGGAATCGAAGCTTTCTTT
d_gene: -; v_gene: TRBV5-1; j_gene: TRBJ2-5; CDR3aa: CASSLGPVGGQETQYF; CDR3nt: TGCGCCAGCAGCTTGGGTCCGGTGGGGGGCCAAGAGACCCAGTACTTC
d_gene: -; v_gene: TRBV5-6; j_gene: TRBJ2-4; CDR3aa: CASSSEFRRDLTKNIQYF; CDR3nt: TGTGCCAGCAGCTCCGAGTTTAGAAGGGATCTAACCAAAAACATTCAGTACTTC
d_gene: -; v_gene: TRBV7-2; j_gene: TRBJ2-2; CDR3aa: CASSLGHLTGELFF; CDR3nt: TGTGCCAGCAGCCTGGGACACCTCACCGGGGAGCTGTTTTTT
d_gene: TRBD1; v_gene: TRBV5-1; j_gene: TRBJ2-5; CDR3aa: CASSSDRTIQETQYF; CDR3nt: TGCGCCAGCAGCTCGGACAGGACAATCCAAGAGACCCAGTACTTC